A selection of T cell receptor beta chains follows, all from one sample in a study of T cells after yellow fever vaccination. TCRdb recomputed calls from the 5' RACE reads with MiXCR, one row per CDR3 protein. The sample has 250,000 to 300,000 distinct CDR3 sequences; approximately 5.2% are singletons. This sample comprised CD4+ T cells sorted from PBMCs, obtained on the day of the yellow fever booster vaccination. The receptor source for this set is a man between 18 and 29 years old who received the YFV17D yellow fever vaccine. Each CDR3 is given with its conserved first and last residue. Fields, in order: V gene, D gene, J gene, clone size, CDR3 DNA, CDR3 protein. The D gene is left open where the match is weak. Expanded clones are given a class, and other clones once, few, many or no size at all.

>TRBV12-3/TRBV12-4|NA|TRBJ1-2|NA
TGTGCCAGTAGGGACGTCGGCTATGGCTACACCTTC
CASRDVGYGYTF
>TRBV24-1|NA|TRBJ2-1|NA
TGTGCCACCAGTCGGAGGGGGCAAGGTGAGCAGTTCTTC
CATSRRGQGEQFF
>TRBV5-4|NA|TRBJ2-4|few
TGTGCCAGCAGCTTGGTGGTGAAAAACATTCAGTACTTC
CASSLVVKNIQYF
>TRBV14|NA|TRBJ1-4|few
TGTGCCAGCAGCCGTCGTCGCGGGGCCGTGGGGATGGAAAAACTGTTTTTT
CASSRRRGAVGMEKLFF
>TRBV7-2|TRBD2|TRBJ2-7|few
TGTGCCAGCAGCCCTAGCAGGTCTAGCGGGGGGCGCGAGCAGTACTTC
CASSPSRSSGGREQYF
>TRBV6-6|NA|TRBJ1-6|NA
TGTGCCAGCAGTTACGGGACCGACTCTGCCCTCCACTTT
CASSYGTDSALHF
>TRBV6-1|NA|TRBJ2-7|few
TGTGCCAGCAGTCCCCGCGAGGGGCCCTACGAGCAGTACTTC
CASSPREGPYEQYF
>TRBV7-9|NA|TRBJ2-3|many
TGTGCCAGCAGCTTCATGCCAGCCACAGATACGCAGTATTTT
CASSFMPATDTQYF
>TRBV18|NA|TRBJ2-7|many
TGTGCCAGCTCACCTTCGGGACCGTCGAACTACGAGCAGTACTTC
CASSPSGPSNYEQYF
>TRBV18|TRBD1|TRBJ1-6|NA
TGTGCCAGCTCACCAGTAATACGCGGGACAGGGGACTCACCCCTCCACTTT
CASSPVIRGTGDSPLHF
>TRBV20-1|NA|TRBJ1-1|NA
TGCAGTGCTAGAGAGGGCAGGGGTAGAACTGAAGCTTTCTTT
CSAREGRGRTEAFF
>TRBV2|TRBD1|TRBJ2-7|few
TGTGCCAGCGGCAGGGGGCCGGACGAGCAGTACTTC
CASGRGPDEQYF
>TRBV7-2|TRBD1|TRBJ2-7|few
TGTGCCAGCACCCTAGTGGGGGCAGGGGGCCCGGACGAGCAGTACTTC
CASTLVGAGGPDEQYF
>TRBV5-1|NA|TRBJ2-2|NA
TGCGCCAGCAGCTGGGGAGTGGTTGGTGTTCCGAGACAGTTGGCCGGGGAGCTGTTTTTT
CASSWGVVGVPRQLAGELFF
>TRBV6-1|NA|TRBJ2-2|NA
TGTGCCAGCAGTGAAGAGGTCAACAGGTTTTGGAAAACCGGGGAGCTGTTTTTT
CASSEEVNRFWKTGELFF
>TRBV7-8|TRBD2|TRBJ2-3|many
TGTGCCAGCAGCCCAATAGCGGGGGGCCCCGGCCATACGCAGTATTTT
CASSPIAGGPGHTQYF
>TRBV5-4|NA|TRBJ1-1|few
TGTGCCAGCAGCTATCTAGGACAGATGAACACTGAAGCTTTCTTT
CASSYLGQMNTEAFF
>TRBV5-1|TRBD2|TRBJ2-3|many
TGCGCCAGCAGACAAACACTAGCGGGGCCTGCGGATACGCAGTATTTT
CASRQTLAGPADTQYF
>TRBV20-1|TRBD1|TRBJ1-1|NA
TGCAGTTCAAGGGACAGGGGGATGAACACTGAAGCTTTCTTT
CSSRDRGMNTEAFF
>TRBV7-2|NA|TRBJ1-5|NA
TGTGCCAGCAGCTTAGGACCTGCTCAGCCCCAGCATTTT
CASSLGPAQPQHF
>TRBV10-3|TRBD1|TRBJ1-2|NA
TGTGCCATCAGCCGGACAGGGGCTCGCTACACCTTC
CAISRTGARYTF
>TRBV4-3|NA|TRBJ1-2|NA
TGCGCCAGCAGCCAAGATCCGGGCAGGCGGGACTATGGCTACACCTTC
CASSQDPGRRDYGYTF
>TRBV28|TRBD1|TRBJ1-4|NA
TGTGCCAGCAGTTCACAGGGGATTGGGGCAACTAATGAAAAACTGTTTTTT
CASSSQGIGATNEKLFF
>TRBV20-1|NA|TRBJ2-3|NA
TGCAGTGCTAGAGATCGACTGGCTAGCACAGATACGCAGTATTTT
CSARDRLASTDTQYF
>TRBV5-1|NA|TRBJ2-3|few
TGCGCCAGCAGCTTTGACGGGACGCGCACAGATACGCAGTATTTT
CASSFDGTRTDTQYF
>TRBV20-1|NA|TRBJ1-6|NA
TGCAGTGCTAGACTCCGGGCCGGTGATTCACCCCTCCACTTT
CSARLRAGDSPLHF
>TRBV6-6|TRBD1|TRBJ1-4|few
TGTGCCAGCAGGAGGGGACAGGAAAATGAAAAACTGTTTTTT
CASRRGQENEKLFF
>TRBV3-1|NA|TRBJ1-1|NA
TGTGCCAGCAGCCTCACAGGGGAAGCTTTCTTT
CASSLTGEAFF
>TRBV4-1|NA|TRBJ2-4|many
TGCGCCAGCAGCCAAGACCTGAGAGACAGGCCTCTAGCCAAAAACATTCAGTACTTC
CASSQDLRDRPLAKNIQYF
>TRBV6-5|NA|TRBJ2-3|many
TGTGCCAGCAGTTACTCCGGGGGCAGTAACACAGATACGCAGTATTTT
CASSYSGGSNTDTQYF
>TRBV5-1|NA|TRBJ1-2|NA
TGCGCCAGCAGCTTCGAGGGGCTTTACACCTTC
CASSFEGLYTF
>TRBV4-3|NA|TRBJ2-1|few
TGCGCCAGCAGCCCGTCCCCCCCCCGAGGTGAGCAGTTCTTC
CASSPSPPRGEQFF
>TRBV5-1|TRBD1|TRBJ2-5|few
TGCGCCAGCAGCTCCACAGGGGACCACCAAGAGACCCAGTACTTC
CASSSTGDHQETQYF
>TRBV18|TRBD1|TRBJ2-5|NA
TGTGCCAGCTCACCGGGACAGGGCATCCAAGAGACCCAGTACTTC
CASSPGQGIQETQYF
>TRBV12-3/TRBV12-4|NA|TRBJ2-5|few
TGTGCCAGCAGTCCCATATGGGGGGAGACCCAGTACTTC
CASSPIWGETQYF
>TRBV2|NA|TRBJ1-1|many
TGTGCCAGCATAATGAACACTGAAGCTTTCTTT
CASIMNTEAFF
>TRBV12-3/TRBV12-4|NA|TRBJ1-3|many
TGTGCCAGCAGTTGGACGAATGGAAACACCATATATTTT
CASSWTNGNTIYF
>TRBV6-2/TRBV6-3|NA|TRBJ1-5|many
TGTGCCAGCGGCATTTATAGCAATCAGCCCCAGCATTTT
CASGIYSNQPQHF
>TRBV20-1|NA|TRBJ2-2|many
TGCAGTGCCTCTAACCCCACCGGGGAGCTGTTTTTT
CSASNPTGELFF